This passage covers 5 T cell receptor beta chains from one sample sequenced in a study of blood T cell repertoires in COVID-19. Profiling relied on immunoSEQ multiplex PCR, and the TCRdb table lists in-frame clones only, not all of them. Of approximately 300,000 clones listed, more than 85% are singletons. Sequenced material: peripheral blood. The receptor set was obtained from a man aged 30-40 years with acute or convalescent COVID-19.

CDR3 nucleotides: TGCGCCAGCAGCCAAGATCAGGGGACCAATCAGCCCCAGCATTTT. Translation gives CASSQDQGTNQPQHF. The chain couples TRBV4-1 to TRBJ1-5; D may be TRBD1 (6 bases). There are 15 residues in the CDR3. Germline CDR1 MGHRA, CDR2 YSYEKL. V was shortened by 0 bases and J by 3 bases, with 9 bases between the two germline ends.

The chain joins TRBV28 to TRBJ2-7; D perhaps matches TRBD2 (6 bases). V was trimmed by 4 bases and J by 11 bases, leaving 12 bases between them. The CDR3 has 11 amino acids. Germline loops: CDR1 MDHEN, CDR2 SYDVKM. DNA of the CDR3: TGTGCCAGCAGTTCCCCCATAGCGGAGTACTTC. Protein: CASSSPIAEYF.

The chain recombines TRBV30 with TRBJ2-5; 7 bases are shared with TRBD1. CDR3 length: 13 amino acids. Germline V gene data show CDR1 as GTSNPN and CDR2 as SVGIG (reference sequence). The J segment lost 5 bases and the V segment lost 6 bases, leaving 9 bases of the junction unmatched. The CDR3 is CACQTGVGETQYF. The CDR3 DNA sequence: TGTGCCTGTCAAACAGGGGTGGGGGAGACCCAGTACTTC.

For this clone: Distinct nucleotide sequences in the sample also encode this CDR3. The chain joins TRBV28 to TRBJ1-1, with D unresolved. The CDR3 sequence is 12 residues long. The ends were cut back, 6 bases at V and 2 bases at J, with 7 bases in the middle. Germline-derived CDR1 and CDR2 are MDHEN and SYDVKM. The CDR3 bases are TGTGCCAGCAGCCCCCTAAACACTGAAGCTTTCTTT. This translates into CASSPLNTEAFF.

The chain is built from TRBV11-3 and TRBJ2-3, with D possibly matching TRBD1 (7 bases). The CDR3 consists of 16 residues. The germline CDR1 and CDR2 sequences are SGHNT and YENEEA. The V and J ends lost 5 bases and 3 bases respectively, with 18 bases between them. The CDR3, as DNA: TGTGCCAGCAGCCGGCTCGCAGGGGGGACGACAGATACGCAGTATTTT. Translated, it gives CASSRLAGGTTDTQYF.